The 8 T cell receptor beta chains reported below all come from one sample, sequenced in a study of blood T cell repertoires in COVID-19. Clones were read by immunoSEQ multiplex PCR, and TCRdb kept only the in-frame ones, dropping some. Found here are about 75,000 clones, about nine tenths of them singletons; the top ten hold about 7%. Sequenced: peripheral blood. Receptor source: a human donor in a cohort sampled during active COVID-19.

This chain uses TRBV2 with TRBJ1-5, with D possibly TRBD1 on 6 matching bases. The CDR3 runs to 13 residues. Trimming pared 1 base from V and 9 bases from J, leaving 10 bases between. The germline V gene has CDR1 SNHLY and CDR2 FYNNEI. The CDR3 coding sequence is TGTGCCAGCAGTGAAGGTGGGGGCCGGCCCCAGCATTTT. Translated, it gives CASSEGGGRPQHF.

This clone was picked up one time. The chain uses TRBV20-1 and TRBJ2-3, with TRBD2 matching 7 bases. The trim removed 5 bases at V and 9 bases at J, leaving 5 bases unmatched. CDR3 length equals 11 residues. Per germline, CDR1 DFQATT and CDR2 SNEGSKA (reference sequence). CDR3 loop: CSAGGGSTQYF. The CDR3 DNA reads TGCAGTGCTGGGGGGGGATCAACGCAGTATTTT.

The V call is TRBV2, the J call TRBJ1-2, with D unclear. The CDR3 covers 12 residues. V was trimmed by 7 bases and J by 5 bases, leaving 11 bases between them. The germline V gene has CDR1 SNHLY and CDR2 FYNNEI. CDR3 loop: CASITGWYGYTF. The DNA of the CDR3 is TGTGCCAGCATAACGGGTTGGTATGGCTACACCTTC.

The V call is TRBV7-8, the J call TRBJ1-1, with TRBD1 as a possible D gene (5 bases). Germline V lookup: CDR1 SGHVS, CDR2 FQNEAQ. V was shortened by 5 bases and J by 6 bases, with 13 bases between the two germline ends. The CDR3 has 13 residues. Here the CDR3 reads CASSLNWGAEAFF. The CDR3 DNA reads as TGTGCCAGCAGCCTCAACTGGGGGGCTGAAGCTTTCTTT. The full variable domain, with the rest looked up from reference TRBV7-8 and TRBJ1-1, is GAGVSQSPRYKVAKRGQDVALRCDPISGHVSLFWYQQALGQGPEFLTYFQNEAQLDKSGLPSDRFFAERPEGSVSTLKIQRTQQEDSAVYLCASSLNWGAEAFFGQGTRLTVV.

This chain uses TRBV5-6 with TRBJ2-7; TRBD1 matches 7 bases. The CDR3 extends over 17 amino acids. Germline CDR1 reads SGHDT; CDR2 reads YYEEEE. J gave up 9 bases and V 2 bases, and 20 bases lay outside the gene matches. This CDR3 is CASSFGPRDSQSRGQYF. The CDR3 DNA sequence: TGTGCCAGCAGCTTTGGGCCCCGGGACAGCCAATCTCGCGGGCAGTACTTC.

The chain carries TRBV9 and TRBJ2-5; D call uncertain. This CDR3 spans 12 amino acids. CDR1 and CDR2 (germline): SGDLS, YYNGEE. V gave up 4 bases and J gave up 5 bases, with 9 bases separating them. CDR3 in DNA: TGTGCCAGCAGCCCCACCGGGGAGACCCAGTACTTC. Its protein product is CASSPTGETQYF.

This chain connects TRBV25-1 to TRBJ1-2; the match to TRBD1 covers 7 bases. The trim removed 7 bases at V and 2 bases at J, leaving 4 bases unmatched. The CDR3 has 13 residues. The germline V gene encodes CDR1 MGHDK and CDR2 SYGVNS. In DNA form, the CDR3 reads TGTGCCAGCACGGGGGACAGAAACTATGGCTACACCTTC. Its protein is CASTGDRNYGYTF.

This chain uses TRBV2 with TRBJ2-2; 7 nucleotides align to TRBD2. CDR3 length: 15 residues. V gave up 2 bases and J gave up 5 bases; unmatched junction bases: 5. The germline V gene has CDR1 SNHLY and CDR2 FYNNEI. Written as DNA, the CDR3 is TGTGCCAGCAGTGAACGACTAGCTGGAACCGGGGAGCTGTTTTTT. Amino acid sequence: CASSERLAGTGELFF.